The clone carrying this TCR beta chain was counted many times. Its antigen is unidentified. This sample is part of a study of metastatic and nonmetastatic thyroid tumors. Whole-study context: The study looked at repertoires side by side in blood and in tumor or nodule tissue from malignant and benign thyroid patients.

Study-level points and caveats: It was reported that TCR beta diversity was significantly higher in malignant thyroid tumors than benign nodules, in blood and tumor.

All patients reached thyroid surgery having received no treatment beforehand. V shed 6 bases and J shed 0 bases, with 12 bases lying between them. The germline V gene has CDR1 MNHNS and CDR2 SASEGT. This CDR3 comprises 14 residues. Source study methods: The study's classifier, a distant-metastasis tool for papillary thyroid cancer, was built using CDR3 differences across clinicopathological groups. MiXCR was used by TCRdb to re-call the PCR reads. TCRdb's processing, not the study's, gives the V and J calls here. Among about 38,000 clones, more than 25% were seen once, and the ten largest hold about a tenth.

The chain employs TRBV6-1 and TRBJ2-7, with D maybe TRBD1 (6 bases). Sequenced material: blood. The clonotype was recovered from a male donor with papillary thyroid cancer or a benign thyroid nodule (not recorded which). Some clones in this sample may be carry-over from other donors' samples. For the CDR3, the DNA is TGTGCCAGCAGCTCCGCGACAGGCTCCTACGAGCAGTACTTC. As protein: CASSSATGSYEQYF.